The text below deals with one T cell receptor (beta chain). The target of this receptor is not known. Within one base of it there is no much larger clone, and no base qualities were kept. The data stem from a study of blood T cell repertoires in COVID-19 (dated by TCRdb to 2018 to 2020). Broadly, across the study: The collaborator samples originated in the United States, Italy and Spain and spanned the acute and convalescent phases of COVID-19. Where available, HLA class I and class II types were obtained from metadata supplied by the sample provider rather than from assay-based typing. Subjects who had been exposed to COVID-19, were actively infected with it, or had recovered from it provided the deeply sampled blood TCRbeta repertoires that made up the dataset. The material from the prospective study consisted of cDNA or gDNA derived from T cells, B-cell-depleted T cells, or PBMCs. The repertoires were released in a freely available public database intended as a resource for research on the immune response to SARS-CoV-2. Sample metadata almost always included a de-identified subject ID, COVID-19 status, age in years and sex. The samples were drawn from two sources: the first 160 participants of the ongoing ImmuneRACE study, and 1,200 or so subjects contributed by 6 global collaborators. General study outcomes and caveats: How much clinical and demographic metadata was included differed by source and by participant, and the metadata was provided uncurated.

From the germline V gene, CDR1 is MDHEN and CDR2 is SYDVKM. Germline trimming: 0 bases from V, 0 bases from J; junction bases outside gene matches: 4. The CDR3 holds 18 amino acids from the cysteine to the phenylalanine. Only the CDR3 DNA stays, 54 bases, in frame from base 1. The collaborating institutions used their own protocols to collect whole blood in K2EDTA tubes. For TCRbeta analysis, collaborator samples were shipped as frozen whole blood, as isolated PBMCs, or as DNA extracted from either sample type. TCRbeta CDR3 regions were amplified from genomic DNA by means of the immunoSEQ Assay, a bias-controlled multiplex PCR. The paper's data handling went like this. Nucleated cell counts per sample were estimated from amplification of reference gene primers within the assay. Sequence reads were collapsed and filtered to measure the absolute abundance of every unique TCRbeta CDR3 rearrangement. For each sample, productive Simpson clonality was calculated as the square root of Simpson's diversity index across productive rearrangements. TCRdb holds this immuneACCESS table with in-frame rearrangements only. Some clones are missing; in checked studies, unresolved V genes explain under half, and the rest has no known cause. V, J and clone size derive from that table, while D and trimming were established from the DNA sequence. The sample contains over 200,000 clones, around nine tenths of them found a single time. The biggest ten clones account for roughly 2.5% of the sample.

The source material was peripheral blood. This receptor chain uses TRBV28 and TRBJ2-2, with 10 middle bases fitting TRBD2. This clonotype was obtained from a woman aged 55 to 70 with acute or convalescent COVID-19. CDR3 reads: CASSLWRTSGANTGELFF. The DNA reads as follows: TGTGCCAGCAGTTTATGGCGCACTAGCGGGGCGAACACCGGGGAGCTGTTTTTT.